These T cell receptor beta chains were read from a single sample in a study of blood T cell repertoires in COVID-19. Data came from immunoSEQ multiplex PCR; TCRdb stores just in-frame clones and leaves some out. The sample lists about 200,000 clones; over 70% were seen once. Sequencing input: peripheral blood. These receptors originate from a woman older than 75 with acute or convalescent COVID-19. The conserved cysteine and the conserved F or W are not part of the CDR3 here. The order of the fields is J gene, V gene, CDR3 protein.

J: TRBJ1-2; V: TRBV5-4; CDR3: ASSWDRGRSGYT
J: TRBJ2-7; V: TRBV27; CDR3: ASSRNGLAGFYEQY
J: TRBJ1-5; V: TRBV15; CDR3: ATSGTDKGGNQPQH
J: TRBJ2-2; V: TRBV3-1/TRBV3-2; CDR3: ASRRERSNTGELF
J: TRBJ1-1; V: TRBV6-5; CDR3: ASNPGVVGPTEAF
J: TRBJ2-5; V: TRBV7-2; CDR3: ASSSRGHQETQY
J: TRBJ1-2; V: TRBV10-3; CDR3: AITTQGQGMGYT
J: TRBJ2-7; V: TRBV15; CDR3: ATSRRPNRGIILSEQY
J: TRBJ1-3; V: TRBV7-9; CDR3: ASSPGQGTSGNTIY
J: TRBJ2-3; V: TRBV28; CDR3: ASSFQGSTDTQY
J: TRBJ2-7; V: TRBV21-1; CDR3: ASPLGAFEDRDYEQY
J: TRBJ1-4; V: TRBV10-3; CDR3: AISESRRGPEKLF
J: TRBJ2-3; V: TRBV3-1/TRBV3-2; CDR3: ASSQDPLRGGGDTQY
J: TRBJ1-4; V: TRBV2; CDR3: ASRGQATNEKLF
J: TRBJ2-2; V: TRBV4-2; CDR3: ASSPRLEGGQTGELF
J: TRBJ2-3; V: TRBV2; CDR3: ASSEGGSGERGY
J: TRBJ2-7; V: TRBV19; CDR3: ASSIGLAGGQSEQY